Below are 9 T cell receptor beta chains sequenced from a single sample in a study of blood T cell repertoires in COVID-19. Produced via immunoSEQ multiplex PCR; TCRdb's table is partial and in-frame only. The sample lists 120,000 to 150,000 clones, approximately 88% seen once, with over 0.8% in the top ten. The sequenced sample consisted of peripheral blood. These receptors originate from a woman in her 50s with acute or convalescent COVID-19.

This chain joins TRBV30 and TRBJ1-1; TRBD1 is a possible D gene (6 bases). The CDR3 extends over 14 amino acids. Looked up from germline, CDR1 is GTSNPN and CDR2 is SVGIG (reference sequence). Between the trimmed V and J ends, which lost 2 bases and 1 base, there was a span of 11 bases. The CDR3 spells CAWSTGTRNTEAFF. The DNA for the CDR3 is TGTGCCTGGAGTACCGGGACAAGGAACACTGAAGCTTTCTTT.

This clone was seen a handful of times. DNA of the CDR3: TGCGCCAGCAGTGGGGCGCAGGGTTGGGACACTGAAGCTTTCTTT. Amino acids: CASSGAQGWDTEAFF. The chain joins TRBV10-1 to TRBJ1-1; the D gene is possibly TRBD1 (5 bases). The CDR3 loop spans 15 amino acids. Trimming removed 4 bases at V and 3 bases at J, with 15 bases between. Germline V gene data show CDR1 as WNHNN and CDR2 as SYGVQD (reference sequence).

The gene calls are TRBV7-6 and TRBJ1-3; TRBD1 is a possible D gene (5 bases). Germline V gene lookup returns CDR1 SGHVS and CDR2 FNYEAQ. Trimming shortened V by 3 bases and J by 0 bases, and 9 bases separated the two germline ends. The CDR3 is 15 amino acids. CDR3 sequence: CASSFGGNSGNTIYF. CDR3 DNA: TGTGCCAGCAGCTTCGGGGGAAACTCTGGAAACACCATATATTTT.

The chain links TRBV27 to TRBJ2-1; 7 bases are a match to TRBD1. V shed 5 bases and J 1 base; nucleotides not matched to a gene: 8. This CDR3 spans 16 amino acids. CDR1 is MNHEY and CDR2 is SMNVEV in the germline V gene (reference sequence). In DNA form, the CDR3 reads TGTGCCAGCAGTCCCCGGCCGGGACAGTCCTACAATGAGCAGTTCTTC. This gives the protein CASSPRPGQSYNEQFF.

The CDR3 region has the DNA TGTGCCAGCAGTGATCAGGACAGTACCTACGAGCAGTACTTC. Its protein is CASSDQDSTYEQYF. The chain is built from TRBV25-1 and TRBJ2-7; TRBD1 is a possible D gene (6 bases). V was clipped by 3 bases and J by 2 bases, with 11 bases between them. The V gene's germline CDR1 is MGHDK and CDR2 SYGVNS. This CDR3 has 14 residues.

V is TRBV3-1 (or the pseudogene TRBV3-2) and J is TRBJ2-1; 11 bases map to TRBD2. Germline V gene lookup returns CDR1 LGHDT and CDR2 YNNKEL (reference sequence). Germline trimming cut 1 base from V and 6 bases from J; bases unmatched to any gene: 5. This CDR3 has 16 amino acids. CDR3 protein: CASSQAYTSGSNEQFF. The CDR3 nucleotides read TGTGCCAGCAGCCAAGCTTACACTAGCGGGAGCAATGAGCAGTTCTTC.

This clone was detected only a few times. For the CDR3, the DNA is TGTGCCAGCAGCGCACTTCCTAATTCACCCCTCCACTTT. It encodes CASSALPNSPLHF. This chain joins TRBV7-3 and TRBJ1-6; D unclear. Germline V lookup: CDR1 SGHTA, CDR2 FQGTGA. Deletions cut 5 bases from V and 6 bases from J, with 8 bases between. There are 13 residues in the CDR3.

The V gene is TRBV7-2, the J gene TRBJ1-2, with TRBD1 as a possible D gene (6 bases). V shed 5 bases and J shed 8 bases, with 12 bases lying between them. The CDR3 covers 12 residues. Germline loops: CDR1 SGHTA, CDR2 FQGNSA. The CDR3 spells CASSPGVRGYTF. For the CDR3, the DNA is TGTGCCAGCAGCCCAGGGGTACGGGGCTACACCTTC.

V gene TRBV19 combines with J gene TRBJ2-1; TRBD1 matches 11 bases. V lost 7 bases and J lost 8; bases outside the gene matches: 10. Per the germline V gene, CDR1 is LNHDA and CDR2 is SQIVND (reference sequence). This CDR3 has 15 amino acids. The chain's CDR3 is CASMPWDRGSDEQFF. The CDR3 DNA reads as TGTGCCAGTATGCCGTGGGACAGGGGGAGTGATGAGCAGTTCTTC.